One and the same sample provided the 7 T cell receptor beta chains below, sequenced in a study of blood T cells in healthy people across ages. It was with a sample-barcoded 5' primer and a J-beta primer mix that a second PCR of roughly 7 to 12 cycles was run. TCRdb passed the 5' RACE reads through MiXCR, listing each CDR3 protein once. The sample holds some 710,000 distinct CDR3 sequences, 22% seen once. The sequencing input was blood. Receptors were obtained from a man between 65 and 85 years old in good health.

This clonotype was recorded a few times. This chain connects TRBV7-8 to TRBJ2-3; TRBD2 agrees at 8 bases. V lost 5 bases, J lost 1 base, and 5 bases stayed unmatched. The CDR3 totals 15 residues. Germline-derived CDR1 and CDR2 are SGHVS and FQNEAQ. CDR3 DNA sequence: TGTGCCAGCAGCGCCCGGGGGGGAGGCACAGATACGCAGTATTTT. It specifies CASSARGGGTDTQYF.

The chain recombines TRBV28 with TRBJ2-4; perhaps TRBD1 as D (5 bases). Trimming cost V 3 bases and J 8 bases, with 14 bases left between them. The length of the CDR3 is 14 residues. Germline V gives CDR1 MDHEN, CDR2 SYDVKM. The CDR3, as DNA: TGTGCCAGCAGTTTTGTCAGGACCAGGGACATTCAGTACTTC. Translated, it gives CASSFVRTRDIQYF. Variable domain in full (rest from reference TRBV28 and TRBJ2-4): DVKVTQSSRYLVKRTGEKVFLECVQDMDHENMFWYRQDPGLGLRLIYFSYDVKMKEKGDIPEGYSVSREKKERFSLILESASTNQTSMYLCASSFVRTRDIQYFGAGTRLSVL.

In this sample, this clonotype turned up a few times. The chain couples TRBV12-3 or TRBV12-4 to TRBJ2-4, with TRBD1 matching over 7 bases. The CDR3 length is 11 residues. Losses at the gene ends were 6 bases for V and 11 bases for J; bases not matched to a gene: 4. CDR3 sequence reads: CASRDQGVQYF. DNA for the CDR3: TGTGCCAGCAGGGACCAGGGGGTTCAGTACTTC.

The chain employs TRBV7-9 and TRBJ2-7; D perhaps matches TRBD2 (5 bases). Germline CDR1 SEHNR, CDR2 FQNEAQ (reference sequence). This CDR3 has 15 amino acids. Deletions cut 4 bases from V and 0 bases from J, with 13 bases between. This CDR3 is CASSSGSGDSYEQYF. CDR3 coding DNA: TGTGCCAGCAGCTCTGGTTCCGGGGACTCCTACGAGCAGTACTTC.

As to this clonotype: A junction boundary mismatches the germline segment, possibly from a read error. This chain joins TRBV5-1 and TRBJ2-5; a possible D gene is TRBD1 (6 bases). The CDR3 is 14 residues long. Germline assignment: CDR1 SGHRS and CDR2 YFSETQ. The CDR3 coding sequence is TGCGCCAGCGCCCACCAGGGGAACCAAGAGACCCAGCACTTC. Translating gives CASAHQGNQETQHF.

The chain employs TRBV7-9 and TRBJ2-3; D gene ambiguous. Trimming stripped 1 base from V and 0 bases from J, with 8 bases between. The CDR3 has 15 residues. The germline gives CDR1 SEHNR, CDR2 FQNEAQ (reference sequence). Written as DNA, the CDR3 is TGTGCCAGCAGCTTAGGGGGATTAAGCACAGATACGCAGTATTTT. Its translation: CASSLGGLSTDTQYF.

This clonotype was counted only a few times. A much larger clone is a single base away; this may be a read error. The V gene is TRBV6-2 or TRBV6-3, the J gene TRBJ2-7, with D perhaps TRBD1 (6 bases). The germline gives CDR1 MNHEY, CDR2 SVGEGT. The CDR3 loop spans 12 amino acids. DNA for the CDR3: TGTGCCGTACCGGGACATACCTACGAGCAGTGCGTC. Amino acid sequence: CAVPGHTYEQCV.